Below are 3 T cell receptor beta chains sequenced from a single sample in a study of identifying expanded T cells in peripheral blood. The protocol was immunoSEQ multiplex PCR, while the TCRdb copy is restricted to in-frame clones and leaves out a portion. The table has tens of thousands of clones, approximately 80% seen once. The sequencing input was blood. These receptors originate from a person between 18 and 69 years old in good health.

The genes are TRBV19 and TRBJ2-5; 10 bases match TRBD1. V lost 9 bases and J lost 5; bases outside the gene matches: 12. Germline V gene data show CDR1 as LNHDA and CDR2 as SQIVND (reference sequence). The CDR3 is made up of 15 amino acids. The DNA for the CDR3 is TGTGCCAGCGCGGCCCCGGGACAGGGGAGGGAGACCCAGTACTTC. Translated: CASAAPGQGRETQYF.

CDR3 DNA: TGTGCCAGCATGGCAGGACCAAATACGCAGTATTTT. This encodes CASMAGPNTQYF. This chain connects TRBV6-6 to TRBJ2-3; D unresolved. The CDR3 is 12 amino acids. In germline, CDR1 is MNHNY, CDR2 SVGAGI (reference sequence). V was shortened by 7 bases and J by 7 bases, with 12 bases between the two germline ends.

This chain uses TRBV28 with TRBJ2-1, with D possibly called TRBD1 or TRBD2 (6 bases each). Trimming removed 1 base at V and 5 bases at J, with 15 bases between. Per germline, CDR1 MDHEN and CDR2 SYDVKM. CDR3 length: 16 residues. Here the CDR3 DNA reads TGTGCCAGCAGTTTATCAGGCGGGACAATCGACAATGAGCAGTTCTTC. It encodes CASSLSGGTIDNEQFF.